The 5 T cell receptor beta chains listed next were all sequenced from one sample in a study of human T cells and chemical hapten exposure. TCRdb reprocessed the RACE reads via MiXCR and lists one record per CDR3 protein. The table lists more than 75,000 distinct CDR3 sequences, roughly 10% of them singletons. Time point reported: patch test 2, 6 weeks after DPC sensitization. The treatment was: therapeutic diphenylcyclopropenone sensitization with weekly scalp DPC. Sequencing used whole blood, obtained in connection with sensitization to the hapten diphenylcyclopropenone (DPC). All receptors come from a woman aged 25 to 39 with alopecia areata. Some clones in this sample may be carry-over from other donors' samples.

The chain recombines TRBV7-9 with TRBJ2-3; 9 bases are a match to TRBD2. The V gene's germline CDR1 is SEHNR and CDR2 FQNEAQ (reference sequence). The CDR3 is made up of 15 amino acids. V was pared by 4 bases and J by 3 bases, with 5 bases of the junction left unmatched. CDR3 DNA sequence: TGTGCCAGCAGCTCGCGGGGGGGCCTTACAGATACGCAGTATTTT. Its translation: CASSSRGGLTDTQYF.

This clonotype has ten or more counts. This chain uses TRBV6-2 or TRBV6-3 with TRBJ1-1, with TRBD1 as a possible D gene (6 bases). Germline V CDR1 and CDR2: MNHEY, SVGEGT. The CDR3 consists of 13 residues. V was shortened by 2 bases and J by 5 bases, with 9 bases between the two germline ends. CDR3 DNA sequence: TGTGCCAGCAGTTACCGGGGGCTTACTGAAGCTTTCTTT. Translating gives CASSYRGLTEAFF.

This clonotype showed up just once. The CDR3 nucleotides are TGTGCCTGGAGTGTACTATGGGTAGGGGGCCGGGGCAATGAAGCTTTCTTT. It encodes CAWSVLWVGGRGNEAFF. V usage is TRBV30 and J usage is TRBJ1-1; 7 bases align to TRBD1. CDR3 length: 17 residues. V shed 0 bases, J shed 7 bases, and the junction held 17 bases outside the gene matches. Looked up from germline, CDR1 is GTSNPN and CDR2 is SVGIG (reference sequence).

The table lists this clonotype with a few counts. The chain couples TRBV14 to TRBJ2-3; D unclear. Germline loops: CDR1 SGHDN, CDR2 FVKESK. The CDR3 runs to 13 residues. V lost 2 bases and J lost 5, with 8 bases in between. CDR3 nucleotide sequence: TGTGCCAGCAGCCAATCAGTTGGAGATACGCAGTATTTT. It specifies CASSQSVGDTQYF. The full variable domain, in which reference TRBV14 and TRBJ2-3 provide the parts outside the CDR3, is EAGVTQFPSHSVIEKGQTVTLRCDPISGHDNLYWYRRVMGKEIKFLLHFVKESKQDESGMPNNRFLAERTGGTYSTLKVQPAELEDSGVYFCASSQSVGDTQYFGPGTRLTVL.

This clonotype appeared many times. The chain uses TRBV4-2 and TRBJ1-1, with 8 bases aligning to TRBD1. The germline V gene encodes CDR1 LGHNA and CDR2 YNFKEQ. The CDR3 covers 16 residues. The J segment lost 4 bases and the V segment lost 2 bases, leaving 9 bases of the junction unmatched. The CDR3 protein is CASSQPGGMGTTEAFF. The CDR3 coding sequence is TGTGCCAGCAGCCAACCAGGGGGCATGGGTACCACTGAAGCTTTCTTT.